This is a list of T cell receptor beta chains from one sample in a study of response to subunit inactivated influenza vaccine. TCRdb called the RT-PCR reads again in MiXCR, with one record for every CDR3 protein. The sample lists around 790,000 distinct CDR3 sequences, 21% seen once, with roughly 10% in the top ten. Sequences were derived from PBMCs from blood, sampled around 5 days after vaccination. All receptors come from a man aged 50 or older who received an inactivated influenza vaccine. Each CDR3 is given with its conserved first and last residue. D genes are given only for firm matches. Not all rows give a size; the values are once, few, many and, for expanded clones, a class.

>TRBJ2-2|-|TRBV29-1|-|12
CSGQLGTGELFF
TGCAGCGGTCAGTTGGGGACCGGGGAGCTGTTTTTT
>TRBJ2-2|-|TRBV6-1|-|15
CGSSLLGRNTGELFF
TGTGGCAGCAGCCTTCTGGGACGTAACACCGGGGAGCTGTTTTTT
>TRBJ1-1|-|TRBV28|-|15
CASSPRTLADTEAFF
TGTGCCAGCAGTCCCCGGACCCTGGCGGACACTGAAGCTTTCTTT
>TRBJ2-7|-|TRBV7-9|-|13
CASSSPGSYEQYF
TGTGCCAGCAGCTCCCCAGGATCCTACGAGCAGTACTTC
>TRBJ2-7|-|TRBV6-1|-|13
CASSEQLMWEQYF
TGTGCCAGCAGTGAGCAATTGATGTGGGAGCAGTACTTC
>TRBJ2-1|TRBD1|TRBV9|-|16
CASSVGTGDFYNEQFF
TGTGCCAGCAGCGTCGGGACAGGAGACTTCTACAATGAGCAGTTCTTC
>TRBJ2-2|TRBD1|TRBV4-3|-|16
CASGRLDRGFTGELFF
TGCGCCAGCGGCCGTCTGGACAGGGGCTTCACCGGGGAGCTGTTTTTT
>TRBJ2-1|TRBD1|TRBV13|-|14
CASSSTGDYNEQFF
TGTGCCAGCAGCTCGACAGGGGATTACAATGAGCAGTTCTTC
>TRBJ2-1|TRBD2|TRBV11-1|few|18
CASSLKQRLAEQYHEQFF
TGTGCCAGCAGCCTCAAACAAAGACTAGCGGAGCAGTACCATGAGCAGTTCTTC
>TRBJ2-5|-|TRBV7-7|-|16
CASSLMIGSHQETQYF
TGTGCTAGCAGCTTAATGATCGGGTCCCACCAAGAGACCCAGTACTTC
>TRBJ1-2|-|TRBV10-3|-|15
CAISESGVLAYGYTF
TGTGCCATCAGTGAGTCGGGGGTCCTTGCGTATGGCTACACCTTC
>TRBJ2-1|TRBD2|TRBV7-7|-|14
CASSLTGGGNEQFF
TGTGCTAGCAGCTTAACCGGGGGGGGAAATGAGCAGTTCTTC
>TRBJ2-5|-|TRBV28|-|16
CASRTPGWGGPETQYF
TGTGCCAGCAGAACCCCAGGGTGGGGGGGCCCAGAGACCCAGTACTTC
>TRBJ2-3|TRBD2|TRBV5-1|few|17
CASSLKWTSGGGDTQYF
TGCGCCAGCAGCTTAAAATGGACTAGCGGGGGCGGCGATACGCAGTATTTT
>TRBJ2-1|TRBD2|TRBV11-2|few|20
CASSSSGHFMLAGDYNEQFF
TGTGCCAGCAGCTCCTCGGGACACTTTATGCTAGCGGGAGACTACAATGAGCAGTTCTTC
>TRBJ2-1|-|TRBV20-1|-|13
CSARSGSYNEQFF
TGCAGTGCTAGATCGGGTTCCTACAATGAGCAGTTCTTC
>TRBJ2-1|TRBD2|TRBV5-1|-|16
CASSNPGLAGVNEQFF
TGCGCCAGCAGCAATCCAGGTCTCGCGGGAGTCAATGAGCAGTTCTTC
>TRBJ2-3|TRBD2|TRBV7-9|few|15
CASSRSSGSTDTQYF
TGTGCCAGCAGCCGATCTAGCGGATCCACAGATACGCAGTATTTT
>TRBJ2-7|-|TRBV20-1|-|14
CSARDIGLVYEQYF
TGCAGTGCTAGAGATATAGGATTGGTCTACGAGCAGTACTTC
>TRBJ2-7|-|TRBV20-1|-|14
CSASIQGGGVWQYF
TGCAGTGCTAGCATCCAGGGGGGGGGAGTCTGGCAGTACTTC
>TRBJ1-1|-|TRBV12-3/TRBV12-4|-|14
CASSLRGVGTEAFF
TGTGCCAGCAGTTTAAGAGGAGTTGGCACTGAAGCTTTCTTT
>TRBJ2-7|-|TRBV5-6|-|13
CASSLTESYEQYF
TGTGCCAGCAGCTTGACTGAATCCTACGAGCAGTACTTC
>TRBJ1-6|-|TRBV6-5|few|12
CATHRGNSPLHF
TGTGCCACCCATCGTGGCAATTCACCCCTCCACTTT
>TRBJ1-2|TRBD1|TRBV5-1|-|14
CASSLVEGAGGYTF
TGCGCCAGCAGCTTGGTTGAGGGGGCTGGTGGCTACACCTTC
>TRBJ2-4|TRBD1|TRBV2|-|16
CASSDLMWDSQNIQYF
TGTGCCAGCAGTGATCTAATGTGGGACAGCCAAAACATTCAGTACTTC
>TRBJ2-7|TRBD1|TRBV5-1|-|15
CASSLEGTARREQYF
TGCGCCAGCAGCTTGGAAGGGACAGCCAGAAGAGAGCAGTACTTC
>TRBJ2-1|-|TRBV20-1|-|14
CSARVAPLGDEQFF
TGCAGTGCTAGAGTGGCGCCACTGGGGGATGAGCAGTTCTTC
>TRBJ2-1|TRBD2|TRBV6-2/TRBV6-3|-|15
CASSKTSGFYNEQFF
TGTGCCAGCAGTAAGACTAGCGGGTTTTACAATGAGCAGTTCTTC
>TRBJ2-7|-|TRBV29-1|-|11
CSVSGTLQQYF
TGCAGCGTTTCCGGGACCCTCCAGCAGTACTTC
>TRBJ1-2|-|TRBV4-2|few|14
CASSQVEDNYGYTF
TGTGCCAGCAGCCAAGTAGAGGATAACTATGGCTACACCTTC
>TRBJ2-3|-|TRBV29-1|few|13
CSVDAISTDTQYF
TGCAGCGTTGACGCTATTAGCACAGATACGCAGTATTTT
>TRBJ2-1|TRBD2|TRBV28|few|13
CAYRASGSHEQFF
TGTGCCTACCGGGCTAGCGGGAGTCATGAGCAGTTCTTC
>TRBJ2-5|-|TRBV12-3/TRBV12-4|-|14
CASTRGGGQETQYF
TGTGCCAGCACCCGGGGAGGGGGTCAAGAGACCCAGTACTTC
>TRBJ2-2|-|TRBV12-3/TRBV12-4|-|14
CASSGAVNTGELFF
TGTGCCAGCAGTGGAGCGGTGAACACCGGGGAGCTGTTTTTT
>TRBJ2-7|-|TRBV20-1|-|13
CSARAGAIYEQYF
TGCAGTGCTAGGGCGGGGGCTATCTACGAGCAGTACTTC
>TRBJ2-3|-|TRBV5-1|-|16
CASSPLRGFGPDTQYF
TGCGCCAGCAGCCCCCTGAGGGGGTTCGGGCCAGATACGCAGTATTTT
>TRBJ2-1|TRBD1|TRBV5-8|few|15
CASSTGTGRGYEQFF
TGTGCCAGCAGCACCGGGACAGGGCGTGGGTATGAGCAGTTCTTC
>TRBJ2-4|-|TRBV4-3|-|18
CASSQDPTDILAKNIQYF
TGCGCCAGCAGCCAAGACCCGACAGACATCCTAGCCAAAAACATTCAGTACTTC
>TRBJ1-6|-|TRBV4-2|few|14
CASSQGGQVSPLHF
TGTGCCAGCAGCCAAGGAGGACAAGTATCACCCCTCCACTTT
>TRBJ1-1|TRBD1|TRBV6-5|few|17
CASSYLGTAVQGAEAFF
TGTGCCAGCAGTTATTTAGGGACAGCAGTACAGGGGGCTGAAGCTTTCTTT
>TRBJ2-7|TRBD2|TRBV5-1|few|17
CASSLEGLRTRAGEQYF
TGCGCCAGCAGCTTGGAGGGGTTGCGGACTAGGGCCGGAGAGCAGTACTTC
>TRBJ1-4|-|TRBV6-1|few|14
CASTSSRVDEKLFF
TGTGCCAGCACCTCTTCGAGGGTGGATGAAAAACTGTTTTTT
>TRBJ2-2|-|TRBV20-1|many|14
CSANRVVGTGELFF
TGCAGTGCTAATAGAGTCGTCGGGACCGGGGAGCTGTTTTTT
>TRBJ2-7|-|TRBV3-1|-|17
CASSPRGRTWMNYEQYF
TGTGCCAGCAGCCCCCGGGGAAGGACCTGGATGAACTACGAGCAGTACTTC
>TRBJ1-2|-|TRBV20-1|-|15
CSASQEGRGNYGYTF
TGCAGTGCCTCTCAAGAGGGGCGCGGTAACTATGGCTACACCTTC
>TRBJ2-3|TRBD2|TRBV4-2|few|17
CASSQVGRREGQDTQYF
TGTGCCAGCAGCCAAGTGGGTAGGCGGGAGGGCCAAGATACGCAGTATTTT
>TRBJ2-7|-|TRBV20-1|few|14
CSARSRDTFYEQYF
TGCAGTGCTAGATCCCGGGACACCTTCTACGAGCAGTACTTC
>TRBJ2-1|-|TRBV24-1|many|14
CATSDFSSRDEQFF
TGTGCCACCAGTGATTTTTCTAGCCGTGATGAGCAGTTCTTC
>TRBJ2-1|-|TRBV6-1|-|15
CASIDGQLSYNEQFF
TGTGCCAGCATCGACGGACAACTCTCCTACAATGAGCAGTTCTTC
>TRBJ2-3|-|TRBV6-5|many|16
CASSYRGDSRTDTQYF
TGTGCCAGCAGTTACCGCGGGGACAGCCGCACAGATACGCAGTATTTT
>TRBJ2-5|-|TRBV7-9|-|10
CASGVGAQYF
TGTGCCAGCGGCGTTGGGGCCCAGTACTTC
>TRBJ1-4|-|TRBV12-3/TRBV12-4|many|14
CASTPTGGGEKLFF
TGTGCCAGCACCCCGACAGGCGGAGGAGAAAAACTGTTTTTT
>TRBJ2-7|-|TRBV4-3|few|13
CASSQERYYEQYF
TGCGCCAGCAGCCAAGAACGGTACTACGAGCAGTACTTC